Each of the 27 T cell receptor beta chains below was sequenced from the same sample in a study of blood T cell repertoires in COVID-19. Assay: immunoSEQ multiplex PCR; the TCRdb copy retains only in-frame clones and omits some. The data show fewer than 200,000 clones, 60% to 80% seen once. Sequencing used PBMCs or T cells enriched from blood (not recorded which). These receptor sequences come from a woman aged 50 to 60 who had recovered from COVID-19.

V gene TRBV28 combines with J gene TRBJ2-7, with 7 nucleotides matching TRBD1. Germline assignment: CDR1 MDHEN and CDR2 SYDVKM. The J segment lost 2 bases and the V segment lost 5 bases, leaving 6 bases of the junction unmatched. The CDR3 consists of 14 residues. The CDR3 spells CASSPSGQTYEQYF. DNA of the CDR3: TGTGCCAGCAGTCCATCGGGACAGACCTACGAGCAGTACTTC.

V and J are TRBV7-9 and TRBJ2-5; no reliable D call. The germline V gene encodes CDR1 SEHNR and CDR2 FQNEAQ (reference sequence). The CDR3 loop spans 13 amino acids. Trimming took off 0 bases at V and 6 bases at J, with 8 bases between the two ends. The CDR3 bases are TGTGCCAGCAGCTTAGCTGTAGCTCAGACCCAGTACTTC. It encodes CASSLAVAQTQYF.

The chain is built from TRBV7-9 and TRBJ2-5; 9 nucleotides agree with TRBD2. This CDR3 spans 16 amino acids. V lost 5 bases and J lost 2; bases outside the gene matches: 9. CDR1 and CDR2 (germline): SEHNR, FQNEAQ (reference sequence). In DNA form, the CDR3 reads TGTGCCAGCAGCCCCGGGGTAGCGGGGGCACAAGAGACCCAGTACTTC. Encoded protein: CASSPGVAGAQETQYF.

This rearrangement joins TRBV7-2 to TRBJ2-1; a possible D gene is TRBD1 (5 bases). The CDR3 extends over 14 amino acids. Trimming took 1 base from V and 7 from J, leaving 11 bases between them. From germline, CDR1 is SGHTA and CDR2 FQGNSA. In nucleotides, the CDR3 is TGTGCCAGCAGCTTAGAGGGGCAGGGAAATGAGCAGTTCTTC. As protein: CASSLEGQGNEQFF. Variable domain in full (rest from reference TRBV7-2 and TRBJ2-1): GAGVSQSPSNKVTEKGKDVELRCDPISGHTALYWYRQSLGQGLEFLIYFQGNSAPDKSGLPSDRFSAERTGGSVSTLTIQRTQQEDSAVYLCASSLEGQGNEQFFGPGTRLTVL.

The chain recombines TRBV6-6 with TRBJ2-7, with 8 bases that match TRBD2. Germline loops: CDR1 MNHNY, CDR2 SVGAGI (reference sequence). V was pared by 8 bases and J by 3 bases, with 3 bases of the junction left unmatched. CDR3 length: 12 amino acids. CDR3 sequence: CASRGGGYEQYF. The DNA for the CDR3 is TGTGCCAGCCGGGGGGGCGGCTACGAGCAGTACTTC.

The gene calls are TRBV19 and TRBJ1-1; 7 positions agree with TRBD1. The CDR3 runs to 15 residues. V lost 7 bases to trimming and J lost 3 bases; unmatched junction nucleotides: 11. The germline V gene encodes CDR1 LNHDA and CDR2 SQIVND (reference sequence). The CDR3 spells CASMRTPTGDTEAFF. CDR3 in DNA: TGTGCCAGTATGCGGACACCAACAGGGGACACTGAAGCTTTCTTT.

The chain joins TRBV9 to TRBJ2-1, with TRBD1 as a possible D gene (6 bases). Germline CDR1 reads SGDLS; CDR2 reads YYNGEE. Trimming took off 0 bases at V and 9 bases at J, with 19 bases between the two ends. CDR3 length: 16 amino acids. In DNA, the CDR3 is TGTGCCAGCAGCGTAGCTCTAGGACAGCCATTAAGTGAGCAGTTCTTC. Its protein is CASSVALGQPLSEQFF.

This clone has more than one count but fewer than ten. This chain links TRBV5-1 with TRBJ1-1, with 8 bases matching TRBD1. Trimming removed 5 bases from V and 4 bases from J; junction bases left unmatched: 7. CDR3 size: 14 residues. Germline CDR1 reads SGHRS; CDR2 reads YFSETQ. This CDR3 reads CASRPQGAVTEAFF. The CDR3 coding sequence is TGCGCCAGCAGGCCGCAGGGGGCGGTCACTGAAGCTTTCTTT.

The chain carries TRBV18 and TRBJ1-1, with TRBD1 as a possible D gene (5 bases). This CDR3 has 18 residues. The germline gives CDR1 KGHSH, CDR2 LQKENI. V was cut by 1 base and J by 0 bases, with 18 bases left in between. The CDR3 DNA reads TGTGCCAGCTCACCACGTGGGGGGGACCTAGCGATGAACACTGAAGCTTTCTTT. It translates to CASSPRGGDLAMNTEAFF.

CDR3 sequence (DNA): TGTGCCAGCAGCCCCGGGACAGGGACCAATCAGCCCCAGCATTTT. The encoded protein is CASSPGTGTNQPQHF. The chain is built from TRBV3-1 (or the pseudogene TRBV3-2) and TRBJ1-5; 9 bases are a match to TRBD1. The ends lost 4 bases at V and 3 bases at J; junction bases unmatched: 4. The CDR3 loop spans 15 amino acids. Germline V lookup: CDR1 LGHDT, CDR2 YNNKEL (reference sequence).

The chain joins TRBV9 to TRBJ2-2, with TRBD1 as a possible D gene (6 bases). Germline loops: CDR1 SGDLS, CDR2 YYNGEE. Trimming took off 6 bases at V and 0 bases at J, with 12 bases between the two ends. CDR3 length: 15 amino acids. The CDR3 spells CASTPRGTNTGELFF. In DNA, the CDR3 is TGTGCCAGCACCCCGAGGGGGACGAACACCGGGGAGCTGTTTTTT.

For this clone: This is likely a read error, given that the CDR3 carries no conserved phenylalanine or tryptophan at its end. Because the CDR3's place on the DNA is in doubt, the DNA is left out and the CDR3 is given as listed by TCRdb. This chain uses TRBV5-8 with TRBJ1-3; TRBD1, the table's D call, lacks a check against the DNA. The CDR3 length is 10 residues, termini included. Germline V CDR1 and CDR2: SGHTS, YDEGEE. The CDR3 spells CASRSPGQNS.

The rearrangement links TRBV5-5 to TRBJ1-2, with D unresolved. The V end was cut by 1 base, the J end by 8 bases, with 15 bases between. CDR3 length: 14 residues. Germline V gives CDR1 SGHKS, CDR2 YYEKEE (reference sequence). CDR3 coding DNA: TGTGCCAGCAGCTTGTCAAGAGGGTCCCGGGGCTACACCTTC. Protein: CASSLSRGSRGYTF. The entire variable domain, with the rest obtained from reference TRBV5-5 and TRBJ1-2, is as follows: DAGVTQSPTHLIKTRGQQVTLRCSPISGHKSVSWYQQVLGQGPQFIFQYYEKEERGRGNFPDRFSARQFPNYSSELNVNALLLGDSALYLCASSLSRGSRGYTFGSGTRLTVV.

This clone was observed once. This chain connects TRBV20-1 to TRBJ2-2; 9 bases agree with TRBD2. Germline CDR1 and CDR2: DFQATT and SNEGSKA (reference sequence). The CDR3 totals 15 residues. V lost 6 bases and J lost 6; bases outside the gene matches: 11. CDR3 residues: CSASNVAGAPGELFF. The CDR3 region has the DNA TGCAGTGCCAGTAACGTAGCGGGAGCCCCCGGGGAGCTGTTTTTT.

This clone was counted a few times. The chain uses TRBV4-1 and TRBJ2-1; D not certain. Trimming pared 3 bases from V and 0 bases from J, leaving 6 bases between. This CDR3 is 14 amino acids long. CDR1 and CDR2 from the germline V gene are MGHRA and YSYEKL. The CDR3 DNA follows: TGCGCCAGCAGCCATTCTAGCTCCTACAATGAGCAGTTCTTC. The encoded protein is CASSHSSSYNEQFF.

The chain couples TRBV30 to TRBJ2-1; the match to TRBD2 covers 13 bases. The length of the CDR3 is 17 residues. V was clipped by 2 bases and J by 2 bases; unmatched bases: 6. The germline CDR1 and CDR2 sequences are GTSNPN and SVGIG (reference sequence). The CDR3 region is CAWSTRTSGSTYNEQFF. CDR3 in DNA: TGTGCCTGGAGTACGCGGACTAGCGGGAGTACCTACAATGAGCAGTTCTTC. Filled out from reference TRBV30 and TRBJ2-1, the complete variable domain reads SQTIHQWPATLVQPVGSPLSLECTVEGTSNPNLYWYRQAAGRGLQLLFYSVGIGQISSEVPQNLSASRPQDRQFILSSKKLLLSDSGFYLCAWSTRTSGSTYNEQFFGPGTRLTVL.

The V and J genes are TRBV10-1 and TRBJ2-1, with D tentatively TRBD2 (6 bases). The germline gives CDR1 WNHNN, CDR2 SYGVQD (reference sequence). V was clipped by 10 bases and J by 15 bases, with 19 bases between them. This CDR3 spans 11 amino acids. CDR3 residues: CATSDRGRWFF. DNA of the CDR3: TGCGCCACCAGCGATCGGGGGAGATGGTTCTTC.

CDR3 DNA sequence: TGTGCCAGCCGAAGCGGGGCCGACACCGGGGAGCTGTTTTTT. This codes for CASRSGADTGELFF. J is TRBJ2-2 and V is TRBV19; 7 bases align to TRBD2. With V trimmed by 9 bases and J by 3 bases, 7 bases remained unmatched. The CDR3 runs to 14 residues. CDR1 and CDR2 (germline): LNHDA, SQIVND (reference sequence).

This rearrangement joins TRBV27 to TRBJ1-5; D unclear. This CDR3 region has 15 residues. Trimming took 1 base from V and 2 from J, leaving 9 bases between them. Per the germline V gene, CDR1 is MNHEY and CDR2 is SMNVEV (reference sequence). The CDR3 coding sequence is TGTGCCAGCAGTTTATTCCCAAATGGCAATCAGCCCCAGCATTTT. Its translation is CASSLFPNGNQPQHF.

V gene TRBV7-3 combines with J gene TRBJ2-1, with 10 bases identical to TRBD2. The CDR3 is made up of 15 amino acids. Germline assignment: CDR1 SGHTA and CDR2 FQGTGA. V lost 2 bases, J lost 6 bases, and 4 bases stayed unmatched. The CDR3 spells CASSLLASGGNEQFF. CDR3 sequence (DNA): TGTGCCAGCAGCTTATTGGCTAGCGGGGGCAATGAGCAGTTCTTC.

The chain recombines TRBV5-1 with TRBJ1-1; no clear D gene. Trimming took off 0 bases at V and 1 base at J, with 7 bases between the two ends. The CDR3 sequence is 14 residues long. Germline CDR1 and CDR2: SGHRS and YFSETQ. CDR3 in DNA: TGCGCCAGCAGCTTGGGTGCGGCGAACACTGAAGCTTTCTTT. The encoded protein is CASSLGAANTEAFF.

This clone was found a few times. The chain links TRBV5-5 to TRBJ1-2, with 9 bases identical to TRBD1. The CDR3 spans 13 residues. Germline trimming cut 6 bases from V and 8 bases from J; bases unmatched to any gene: 8. In germline, CDR1 is SGHKS, CDR2 YYEKEE (reference sequence). The CDR3 DNA sequence: TGTGCCAGCACCTTACGGACAGGGGAAGGCTACACCTTC. Translation gives CASTLRTGEGYTF.

This clone occurred many times. V usage is TRBV28 and J usage is TRBJ2-1, with 9 positions matching TRBD2. Germline-derived CDR1 and CDR2 are MDHEN and SYDVKM. V lost 7 bases to trimming and J lost 3 bases; unmatched junction nucleotides: 10. This CDR3 region has 16 residues. The CDR3: CASTLARREGYNEQFF. The CDR3 region has the DNA TGTGCCAGCACCCTGGCGAGGCGGGAGGGCTACAATGAGCAGTTCTTC. The variable domain in full, completed from reference TRBV28 and TRBJ2-1, reads DVKVTQSSRYLVKRTGEKVFLECVQDMDHENMFWYRQDPGLGLRLIYFSYDVKMKEKGDIPEGYSVSREKKERFSLILESASTNQTSMYLCASTLARREGYNEQFFGPGTRLTVL.

The chain joins TRBV28 to TRBJ2-7; the D gene is possibly TRBD1 (5 bases). Trimming took 4 bases from V and 0 from J, leaving 13 bases between them. Germline CDR1 and CDR2: MDHEN and SYDVKM. The CDR3 has 15 residues. CDR3 loop: CASSSTDPSSYEQYF. CDR3 DNA: TGTGCCAGCAGTTCGACAGACCCTAGCTCCTACGAGCAGTACTTC.

This chain connects TRBV6-1 to TRBJ1-4, with TRBD1 identical over 7 bases. After removal of 2 bases from V and 9 bases from J, the junction contained 9 bases not matched to a gene. The germline gives CDR1 MNHNS, CDR2 SASEGT. The CDR3 length is 15 residues. As DNA, the CDR3 is TGTGCCAGCAGTGAATACGACAGGGACGTAAAAAAACTGTTTTTT. Protein product: CASSEYDRDVKKLFF.

This chain joins TRBV19 and TRBJ2-1, with D possibly TRBD2 on 6 matching bases. Trimming shortened V by 7 bases and J by 8 bases, and 21 bases separated the two germline ends. CDR1 and CDR2 from the germline V gene are LNHDA and SQIVND (reference sequence). The CDR3 extends over 15 amino acids. The chain's CDR3 is CASTVGLAISDEQFF. The CDR3 nucleotides read TGTGCCAGTACGGTCGGGCTAGCGATTAGCGATGAGCAGTTCTTC.

The chain links TRBV10-3 to TRBJ2-6, with D unclear. Trimming cost V 2 bases and J 0 bases, with 8 bases left between them. The V gene's germline CDR1 is ENHRY and CDR2 SYGVKD. The CDR3 consists of 16 residues. CDR3 in amino acids: CAISESGGSGANVLTF. DNA for the CDR3: TGTGCCATCAGTGAGAGTGGCGGCTCTGGGGCCAACGTCCTGACTTTC.